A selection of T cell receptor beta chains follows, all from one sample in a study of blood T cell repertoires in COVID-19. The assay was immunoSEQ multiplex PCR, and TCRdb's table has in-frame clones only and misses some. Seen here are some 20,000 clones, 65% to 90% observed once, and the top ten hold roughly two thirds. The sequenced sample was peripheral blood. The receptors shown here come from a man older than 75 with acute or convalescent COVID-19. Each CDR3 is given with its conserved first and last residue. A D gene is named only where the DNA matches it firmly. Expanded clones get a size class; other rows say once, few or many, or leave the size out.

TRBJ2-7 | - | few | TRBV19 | TGTGCCAGTAGTATGGGGTCAGGACAAACCTACGAGCAGTACTTC | CASSMGSGQTYEQYF
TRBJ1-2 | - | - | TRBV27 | TGTGCCAGCAGTTTCTATGGTGCCGGGACAACTAACTATGGCTACACCTTC | CASSFYGAGTTNYGYTF
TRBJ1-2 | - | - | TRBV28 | TGTGCCAGCAGTTTATTGCCCTATGTGGGCTACACCTTC | CASSLLPYVGYTF
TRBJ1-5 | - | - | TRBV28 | TGTGCCAGCAACAACGCTCCTGCCACGACAGGTAGCAATCAGCCCCAGCATTTT | CASNNAPATTGSNQPQHF
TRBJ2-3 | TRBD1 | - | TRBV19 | TGTGCCAGTAGTGTACAGGGGGTTAGTACAGATACGCAGTATTTT | CASSVQGVSTDTQYF
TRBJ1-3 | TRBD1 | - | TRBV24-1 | TGTGCCACCAGTGAGGGACAGGGGGCCTCTGGAAACACCATATATTTT | CATSEGQGASGNTIYF
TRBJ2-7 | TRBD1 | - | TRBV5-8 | TGTGCCAGCAGCCCAGGGACAGCCGACTTTTTGTACGAGCAGTACTTC | CASSPGTADFLYEQYF
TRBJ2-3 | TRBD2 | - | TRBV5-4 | TGTGCCAGCAGCTTAACCCTGGGACTAGCGGGCACAGATACGCAGTATTTT | CASSLTLGLAGTDTQYF
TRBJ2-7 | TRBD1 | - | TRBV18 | TGTGCCAGCTCACCACGGACAGGTTCCTACGAGCAGTACTTC | CASSPRTGSYEQYF
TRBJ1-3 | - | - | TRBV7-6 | TGTGCCAGCAGCAAAAACAGGGACTCTGGAAACACCATATATTTT | CASSKNRDSGNTIYF
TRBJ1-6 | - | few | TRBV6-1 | TGTGCCAGCAGTGAAACGGCCAAGGGAGGGAATTCACCCCTCCACTTT | CASSETAKGGNSPLHF
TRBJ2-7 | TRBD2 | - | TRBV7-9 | TGTGCCAGCAGCTTAGGCGGTACTAGCGGGTCCTACGAGCAGTACTTC | CASSLGGTSGSYEQYF
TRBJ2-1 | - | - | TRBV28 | TGTGCCAGCAGTTCCCTCTCGCTACGGGGGGCCTATGAGCAGTTCTTC | CASSSLSLRGAYEQFF
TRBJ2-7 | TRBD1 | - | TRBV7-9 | TGTGCCAGCAGCTTAGCCCGGACAGGGGATCGCTACGAGCAGTACTTC | CASSLARTGDRYEQYF
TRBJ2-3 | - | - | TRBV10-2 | TGCGCCAGCATGAGGACTCCGAGCACAGATACGCAGTATTTT | CASMRTPSTDTQYF
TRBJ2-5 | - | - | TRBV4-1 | TGCGCCAGCAGCCAAGACTGGCTGCAGGGGTACCAAGAGACCCAGTACTTC | CASSQDWLQGYQETQYF
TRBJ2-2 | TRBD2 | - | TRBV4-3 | TGCGCCAGCAGCGATATACTAGCGGGGGGGCCGGACACCGGGGAGCTGTTTTTT | CASSDILAGGPDTGELFF